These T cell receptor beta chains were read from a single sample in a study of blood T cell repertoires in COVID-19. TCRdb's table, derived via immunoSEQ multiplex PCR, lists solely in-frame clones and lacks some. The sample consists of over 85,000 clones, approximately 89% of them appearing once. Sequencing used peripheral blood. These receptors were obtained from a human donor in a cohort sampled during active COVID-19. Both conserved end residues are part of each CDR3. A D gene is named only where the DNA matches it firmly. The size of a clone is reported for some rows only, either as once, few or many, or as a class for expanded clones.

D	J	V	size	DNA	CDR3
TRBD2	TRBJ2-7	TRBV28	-	TGTGCCAGCAGTTTCCTGCCCGTCGCGGGGGACCACGAGCAGTACTTC	CASSFLPVAGDHEQYF
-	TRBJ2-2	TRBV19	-	TGTGCCAGCAGGGGACGGACCAACACCGGGGAGCTGTTTTTT	CASRGRTNTGELFF
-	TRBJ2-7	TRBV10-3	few	TGTGCCATCAGTCACAGTTTGGACGAGCAGTACTTC	CAISHSLDEQYF
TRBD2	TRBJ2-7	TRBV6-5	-	TGTGCCAGCAGTTACTCACCTAGCGGGAATGTGTACTTC	CASSYSPSGNVYF
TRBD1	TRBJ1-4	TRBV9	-	TGTGCCAGCAGCGCACAGGGGGTATCCAATGAAAAACTGTTTTTT	CASSAQGVSNEKLFF
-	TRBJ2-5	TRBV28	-	TGTGCCAGCAGTCCAGGGCCCTCAAAAGAGACCCAGTACTTC	CASSPGPSKETQYF
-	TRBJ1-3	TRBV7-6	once	TGTGCCAGCAGCTTAGCGCGACAGCACTCTGGAAACACCATATATTTT	CASSLARQHSGNTIYF
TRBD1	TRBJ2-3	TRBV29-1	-	TGCAGCGTTGGGTCCGGGACAGGGAACACAGATACGCAGTATTTT	CSVGSGTGNTDTQYF
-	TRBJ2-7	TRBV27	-	TGTGCCAGCAGTTCTGTTACTAGCTCCTACGAGCAGTACTTC	CASSSVTSSYEQYF
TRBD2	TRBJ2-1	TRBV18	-	TGTGCCAGCTCACCACGACTAGCGGGTGACAATGAGCAGTTCTTC	CASSPRLAGDNEQFF
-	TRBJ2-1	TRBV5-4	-	TGTGCCAGCAGCGAACGAAGCAGGTCCTACAATGAGCAGTTCTTC	CASSERSRSYNEQFF
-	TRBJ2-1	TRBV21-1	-	TGTGCCAGCAGCAAACCCCAAGCCGGGACTAGTCGCTACAATGAGCAGTTCTTC	CASSKPQAGTSRYNEQFF
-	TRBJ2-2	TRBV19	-	TGTGCCAGTAGTATTAGGACACAGAACACCGGGGAGCTGTTTTTT	CASSIRTQNTGELFF
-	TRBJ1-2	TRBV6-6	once	TGTGCCAGCACTCAGGACTCGGGGGGTGGCTACACCTTC	CASTQDSGGGYTF
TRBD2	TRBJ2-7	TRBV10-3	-	TGTGCCATCAGCCCCTGGGTCTCCCGGGGGGCCTACGAGCAGTACTTC	CAISPWVSRGAYEQYF
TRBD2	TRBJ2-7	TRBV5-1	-	TGCGCCAGCAGCTTGACAATCGGGGGGAGCCCAGCCTACGAGCAGTACTTC	CASSLTIGGSPAYEQYF
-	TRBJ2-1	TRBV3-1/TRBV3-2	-	TGTGCCAGCAGCCAAGTTCCGTATTCTGAGCAGTTCTTC	CASSQVPYSEQFF
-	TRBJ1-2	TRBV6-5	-	TGTGCCAGCTACCAGGGTCTACGTGGCTACACCTTC	CASYQGLRGYTF
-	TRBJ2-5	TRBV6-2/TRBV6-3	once	TGTGCCAGCAGCCACGAGGTAGTTGAGACCCAGTACTTC	CASSHEVVETQYF
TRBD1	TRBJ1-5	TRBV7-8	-	TGTGCCAGCAGCTTCGGACAGGGTTTGGGTCAGCCCCAGCATTTT	CASSFGQGLGQPQHF
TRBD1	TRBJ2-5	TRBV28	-	TGTGCCAGCAGTTCCCCACCCACGGACAGGGTCCAAGAGACCCAGTACTTC	CASSSPPTDRVQETQYF
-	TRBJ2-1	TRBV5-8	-	TGTGCCAGCAGCTTCCCTAGCTATGGATCCTACAATGAGCAGTTCTTC	CASSFPSYGSYNEQFF
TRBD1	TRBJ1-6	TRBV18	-	TGTGCCAGCTCACCAATACCGGGGACAGATCATAATTCACCCCTCCACTTT	CASSPIPGTDHNSPLHF
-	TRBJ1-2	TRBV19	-	TGTGCCAGTAGTAAGAGGGATTACTATGGCTACACCTTC	CASSKRDYYGYTF
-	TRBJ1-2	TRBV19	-	TGTGCCAGTAGAACAGGCCCCTCCTATGGCTACACCTTC	CASRTGPSYGYTF
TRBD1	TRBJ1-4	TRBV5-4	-	TGTGCCAGCAGTTTTGACAGGGGGCCTAATGAAAAACTGTTTTTT	CASSFDRGPNEKLFF
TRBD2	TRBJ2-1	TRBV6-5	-	TGTGCCAGCAGGGGACTAGCGGGAGAGGGGCAGTTCTTC	CASRGLAGEGQFF
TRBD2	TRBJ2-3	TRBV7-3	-	TGTGCCAGCAGGAAGCGGGCTAGCGGCGCAGATACGCAGTATTTT	CASRKRASGADTQYF
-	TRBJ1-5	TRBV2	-	TGTGCCAGCAGTGCCAGGACAGAATATAGCAATCAGCCCCAGCATTTT	CASSARTEYSNQPQHF
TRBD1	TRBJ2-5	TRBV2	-	TGTGCCAGCAGTGAGGAGACAGGGGATGGAGAGACCCAGTACTTC	CASSEETGDGETQYF
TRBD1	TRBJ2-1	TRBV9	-	TGTGCCAGCAGCGGGAGGACAGGGAGCTCCTACAATGAGCAGTTCTTC	CASSGRTGSSYNEQFF
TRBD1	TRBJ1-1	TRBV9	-	TGTGCCAGCAGCGGGACAGGGGGCGAATGGAACACTGAAGCTTTCTTT	CASSGTGGEWNTEAFF
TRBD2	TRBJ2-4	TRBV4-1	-	TGCGCCAGCAGCCAAGGGGCCGGGACTAGCTTAGACATTCAGTACTTC	CASSQGAGTSLDIQYF
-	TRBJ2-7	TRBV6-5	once	TGTGCCAGCAGCTATATGAGCTCCTACGAGCAGTACTTC	CASSYMSSYEQYF
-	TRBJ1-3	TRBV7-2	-	TGTGCCAGCAGCTTAGAATTGGACTCCTACTCTGGAAACACCATATATTTT	CASSLELDSYSGNTIYF
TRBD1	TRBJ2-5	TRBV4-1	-	TGCGCCAGCAGCCGATGGTACCCTGACAGGGGACAAGAGACCCAGTACTTC	CASSRWYPDRGQETQYF
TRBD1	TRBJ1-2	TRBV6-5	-	TGTGCCAGCAGTCCCCGACAGGGGGTAAACTATGGCTACACCTTC	CASSPRQGVNYGYTF
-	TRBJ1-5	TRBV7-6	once	TGTGCCAGCAGCTTAGTGAAGGCTCAGGGTGGGGGGGTTTATAGCAATCAGCCCCAGCATTTT	CASSLVKAQGGGVYSNQPQHF
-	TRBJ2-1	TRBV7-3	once	TGTGCCAGCAGCTTAGGGGGCGGGTCCTTCAATGAGCAGTTCTTC	CASSLGGGSFNEQFF
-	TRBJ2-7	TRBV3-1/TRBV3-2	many	TGTGCCAGCAGCCAAGATCTACTTAGCTCCTACGAGCAGTACTTC	CASSQDLLSSYEQYF
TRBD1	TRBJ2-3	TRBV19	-	TGTGCCAGTAGTATGACAGGGGCAGCGGATACGCAGTATTTT	CASSMTGAADTQYF
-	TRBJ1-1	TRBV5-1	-	TGCGCCAGCAGCCACCCCGTGGGGGGGGTCGGCACTGAAGCTTTCTTT	CASSHPVGGVGTEAFF
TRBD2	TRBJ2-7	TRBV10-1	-	TGCGCCAGCAGACCACGACTAGCGGGTCTCTCCTACGAGCAGTACTTC	CASRPRLAGLSYEQYF
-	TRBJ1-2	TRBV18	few	TGTGCCAGCTCCCCCCCGGGAGGACAGAATGGCTACACCTTC	CASSPPGGQNGYTF
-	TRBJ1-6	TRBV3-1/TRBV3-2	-	TGTGCCAGCAGCGCTCAGGGGAACTTCGGTTCACCCCTCCACTTT	CASSAQGNFGSPLHF
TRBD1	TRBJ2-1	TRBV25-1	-	TGTGCCAGCAGTCGCGGGACAGGGGTCTACAATGAGCAGTTCTTC	CASSRGTGVYNEQFF
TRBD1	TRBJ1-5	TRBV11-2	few	TGTGCCAGCAGCCCACTTACGGCCAGGGGGGGCAATCAGCCCCAGCATTTT	CASSPLTARGGNQPQHF
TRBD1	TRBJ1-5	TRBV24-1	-	TGTGCCACCAGTGATGGCTACAGGGGGGACAATCAGCCCCAGCATTTT	CATSDGYRGDNQPQHF
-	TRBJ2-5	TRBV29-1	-	TGCAGCGTTGTGGGCAGCCAAGAGACCCAGTACTTC	CSVVGSQETQYF
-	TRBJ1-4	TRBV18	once	TGTGCCAGCTCACCAGACAGACGTAATGAAAAACTGTTTTTT	CASSPDRRNEKLFF
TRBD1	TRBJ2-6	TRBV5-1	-	TGCGCCAGCAGCTCGGGACAGGGAGCCCTCCACGTCCTGACTTTC	CASSSGQGALHVLTF
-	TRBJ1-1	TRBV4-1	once	TGCGCCAGCAGACCCATCCTCCGCCGGGACACTGAAGCTTTCTTT	CASRPILRRDTEAFF
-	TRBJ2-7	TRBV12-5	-	TGTGCTAGTGGTTTCGGGTTCTACGAGCAGTACTTC	CASGFGFYEQYF
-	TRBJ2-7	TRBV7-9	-	TGTGCCAGCAGCTACGACTTGGAGGGGTCTTACTTC	CASSYDLEGSYF
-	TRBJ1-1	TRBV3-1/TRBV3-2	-	TGTGCCAGCAGCCAAAGCGGACTCAGGAACACTGAAGCTTTCTTT	CASSQSGLRNTEAFF
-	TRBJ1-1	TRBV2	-	TGTGCCAGCAGTGATCGAGGAGTGGCCACTGAAGCTTTCTTT	CASSDRGVATEAFF